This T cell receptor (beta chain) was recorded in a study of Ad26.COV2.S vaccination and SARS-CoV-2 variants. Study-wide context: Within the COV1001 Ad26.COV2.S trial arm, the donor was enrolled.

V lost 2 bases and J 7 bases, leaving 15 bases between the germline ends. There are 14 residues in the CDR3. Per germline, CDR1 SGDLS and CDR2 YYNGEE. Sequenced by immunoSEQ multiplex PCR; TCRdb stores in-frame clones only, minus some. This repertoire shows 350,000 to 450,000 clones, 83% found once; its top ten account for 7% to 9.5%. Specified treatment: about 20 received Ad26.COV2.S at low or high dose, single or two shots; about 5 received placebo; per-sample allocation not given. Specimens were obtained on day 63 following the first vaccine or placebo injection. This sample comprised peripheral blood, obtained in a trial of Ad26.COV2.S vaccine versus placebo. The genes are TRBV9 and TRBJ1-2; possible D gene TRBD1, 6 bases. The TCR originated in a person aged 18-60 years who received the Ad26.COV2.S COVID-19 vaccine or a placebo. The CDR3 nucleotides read TGTGCCAGCAGCGTGGTAATGGGGGGGCCTGGCTACACCTTC. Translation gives CASSVVMGGPGYTF.